Presented here are 32 T cell receptor beta chains from one specimen sequenced in a study of CD8 T cells in ankylosing spondylitis. Study-wide points: In ankylosing spondylitis blood, a motif of about eight highly homologous TCR beta variants appeared characteristic.

TCRdb used MiXCR to reprocess the 5' RACE reads, holding one entry per CDR3 protein. The sample holds around 130,000 distinct CDR3 sequences, approximately 17% seen once. These receptors have no known antigen. The sequenced sample consisted of blood, either unsorted or a sorted T cell fraction (not recorded which). The receptors originated from a male donor with ankylosing spondylitis.

This clonotype was counted only a few times. The chain combines TRBV12-3 or TRBV12-4 with TRBJ2-7; no reliable D call. The CDR3 is made up of 14 amino acids. Deletions cut 7 bases from V and 2 bases from J, with 15 bases between. The CDR3 DNA reads as TGTGCCAGCACCATTTCGTGGGATCCCTACGAGCAGTACTTC. Its translation is CASTISWDPYEQYF.

The table lists this clonotype with a few counts. This chain joins TRBV7-6 and TRBJ1-5; D not resolved. The CDR3 is 13 amino acids. Trimming cost V 1 base and J 4 bases, with 5 bases left between them. Germline CDR1 and CDR2: SGHVS and FNYEAQ. The CDR3: CASSLERNQPQHF. CDR3 DNA: TGTGCCAGCAGCTTAGAAAGGAATCAGCCCCAGCATTTT.

This clonotype was recorded at least ten times. The CDR3 protein is CATGLAIGQFF. CDR3 nucleotides: TGTGCCACCGGACTAGCAATCGGGCAGTTCTTC. The V gene is TRBV2, the J gene TRBJ2-1, with TRBD2 matching over 8 bases. This CDR3 has 11 amino acids. V was pared by 10 bases and J by 12 bases, with 8 bases of the junction left unmatched. The V gene's germline CDR1 is SNHLY and CDR2 FYNNEI.

The chain uses TRBV7-9 and TRBJ1-5; TRBD1 matches 8 bases. This CDR3 has 14 amino acids. Germline-derived CDR1 and CDR2 are SEHNR and FQNEAQ (reference sequence). V gave up 4 bases and J gave up 9 bases; unmatched junction bases: 8. The CDR3 here is CASSSGGVMMPQHF. DNA for the CDR3: TGTGCCAGCAGCTCAGGGGGCGTGATGATGCCCCAGCATTTT.

This clonotype came up a few times. The rearrangement links TRBV12-3 or TRBV12-4 to TRBJ1-3; a weak D match, TRBD1 (6 bases). The CDR3 has 16 residues. V shed 7 bases and J shed 0 bases, with 16 bases lying between them. The CDR3 sequence: CASTPVGHFSGNTIYF. CDR3 nucleotides: TGTGCCAGCACCCCGGTGGGACACTTCTCTGGAAACACCATATATTTT.

The chain uses TRBV28 and TRBJ2-2; a possible D gene is TRBD2 (5 bases). Germline CDR1 is MDHEN and CDR2 is SYDVKM. V lost 4 bases, J lost 1 base, and 25 bases lay in between. The CDR3 loop spans 20 amino acids. The CDR3 loop reads CASSSTTVPNRAGNTGELFF. For the CDR3, the DNA is TGTGCCAGCAGTTCCACTACAGTACCCAACCGGGCGGGGAACACCGGGGAGCTGTTTTTT.

This chain links TRBV20-1 with TRBJ1-5; no reliable D call. This CDR3 is built from 14 residues. Germline values: CDR1 DFQATT, CDR2 SNEGSKA (reference sequence). V dropped 5 bases and J dropped 0 bases, with 11 bases sitting between them. This CDR3 is CSALGPDSNQPQHF. In DNA, the CDR3 is TGCAGTGCTTTAGGGCCGGATAGCAATCAGCCCCAGCATTTT.

A single count supports this clonotype. The chain uses TRBV10-3 and TRBJ2-2, with 8 bases matching TRBD2. The CDR3 extends over 14 amino acids. Germline values: CDR1 ENHRY, CDR2 SYGVKD. The J segment lost 8 bases and the V segment lost 2 bases, leaving 4 bases of the junction unmatched. In DNA, the CDR3 is TGTGCCATCAGTGAGAGAGCGGGAGCGGGGGAGCTGTTTTTT. This encodes CAISERAGAGELFF.

This clonotype has a handful of counts. The rearrangement uses TRBV18 and TRBJ2-7, with D unclear. The CDR3 has 14 residues. CDR1 is KGHSH and CDR2 is LQKENI in the germline V gene. Trimming shortened V by 3 bases and J by 1 base, and 10 bases separated the two germline ends. The CDR3 DNA follows: TGTGCCAGCTCACCGACGTGGGGATCCTACGAGCAGTACTTC. Protein product: CASSPTWGSYEQYF.

The V and J genes are TRBV29-1 and TRBJ2-3; 8 nucleotides agree with TRBD2. Unmatched junction bases numbered 9, after V lost 5 bases and J lost 11 bases. CDR1 and CDR2 (germline): SQVTM, ANQGSEA. The CDR3 has 12 residues. In DNA, the CDR3 is TGCAGCGTTACTAGCCGTGCGGGGGGGCAGTATTTT. Amino acid sequence: CSVTSRAGGQYF.

This sequence joins TRBV20-1 and TRBJ2-3; 8 nucleotides match TRBD1. The germline V gene has CDR1 DFQATT and CDR2 SNEGSKA (reference sequence). Losses at the gene ends were 2 bases for V and 4 bases for J; bases not matched to a gene: 5. The length of the CDR3 is 14 residues. In DNA form, the CDR3 reads TGCAGTGCTAGACGGACAGGGAGAGCAGATACGCAGTATTTT. It yields the protein CSARRTGRADTQYF.

This chain joins TRBV4-1 and TRBJ1-1; D might be TRBD1 (5 bases). The CDR3 length is 17 residues. Trimming removed 4 bases from V and 4 bases from J, with 22 bases in between. Germline CDR1 and CDR2: MGHRA and YSYEKL. CDR3 nucleotides: TGCGCCAGCAGCCCCCCCCGGCTGGGGGAAATGGGCACTGAAGCTTTCTTT. Its protein product is CASSPPRLGEMGTEAFF.

This clonotype was detected ten times or more. The rearrangement uses TRBV7-8 and TRBJ2-3; the match to TRBD2 covers 7 bases. The CDR3 length is 15 residues. V dropped 2 bases and J dropped 0; count of bases not matched to a gene: 2. The germline CDR1 and CDR2 sequences are SGHVS and FQNEAQ. CDR3 protein: CASSLLAGSTDTQYF. CDR3 nucleotide sequence: TGTGCCAGCAGCTTATTAGCGGGTAGCACAGATACGCAGTATTTT.

Only a few counts were recorded for this clonotype. The V gene is TRBV9, the J gene TRBJ2-2; TRBD2 aligns across 8 bases. CDR1 SGDLS and CDR2 YYNGEE come from the germline V gene. With V trimmed by 5 bases and J by 6 bases, 6 bases remained unmatched. The CDR3 extends over 14 amino acids. CDR3 region: CASREAGEAGELFF. The CDR3 nucleotides are TGTGCCAGCAGGGAAGCGGGAGAGGCCGGGGAGCTGTTTTTT.

The chain joins TRBV9 to TRBJ2-1; either TRBD1 or TRBD2 may fit D (5 bases each). The germline V and J ends were trimmed by 0 bases and 6 bases, with 10 bases remaining between them. The CDR3 spans 14 residues. Per the germline V gene, CDR1 is SGDLS and CDR2 is YYNGEE. Written as DNA, the CDR3 is TGTGCCAGCAGCGTAGGTGGTGGGACCAATGAGCAGTTCTTC. As protein: CASSVGGGTNEQFF.

The chain uses TRBV5-1 and TRBJ2-7, with D possibly TRBD1 on 6 matching bases. V was trimmed by 4 bases and J by 2 bases, leaving 16 bases between them. The CDR3 sequence is 15 residues long. CDR1 is SGHRS and CDR2 is YFSETQ in the germline V gene. DNA for the CDR3: TGCGCCAGCAGCCCAGGGGACCCCGTAACCTACGAGCAGTACTTC. Protein product: CASSPGDPVTYEQYF.

This clonotype was counted only a few times. The rearrangement links TRBV7-6 to TRBJ2-7; TRBD1 aligns across 8 bases. V trimming: 3 bases; J trimming: 2 bases; junction bases outside the gene matches: 6. This CDR3 contains 15 residues. CDR1 is SGHVS, CDR2 FNYEAQ, per germline. CDR3 sequence: CASSFGQGGAYEQYF. CDR3 coding DNA: TGTGCCAGCAGCTTCGGACAGGGTGGCGCCTACGAGCAGTACTTC. Full variable domain (missing parts from reference TRBV7-6 and TRBJ2-7): GAGVSQSPRYKVTKRGQDVALRCDPISGHVSLYWYRQALGQGPEFLTYFNYEAQQDKSGLPNDRFSAERPEGSISTLTIQRTEQRDSAMYRCASSFGQGGAYEQYFGPGTRLTVT.

This clonotype has just a few counts. This chain links TRBV6-5 with TRBJ2-1; 11 bases line up with TRBD2. The V segment lost 4 bases and the J segment 3 bases; nucleotides outside the gene matches: 8. The CDR3 spans 17 residues. The V gene's germline CDR1 is MNHEY and CDR2 SVGAGI. DNA for the CDR3: TGTGCCAGCAGTTGGCTGACTAGCGGGACGATCTACAATGAGCAGTTCTTC. It is translated as CASSWLTSGTIYNEQFF.

V and J are TRBV12-5 and TRBJ2-5, with D hard to call. Trimming took off 3 bases at V and 0 bases at J, with 5 bases between the two ends. The germline CDR1 and CDR2 sequences are LGHNT and FRNRAP. The CDR3 runs to 13 residues. The CDR3 sequence is CASGFPDQETQYF. The CDR3 nucleotides read TGTGCTAGTGGTTTCCCGGACCAAGAGACCCAGTACTTC. The complete variable domain, with remaining parts taken from reference TRBV12-5 and TRBJ2-5, reads DARVTQTPRHKVTEMGQEVTMRCQPILGHNTVFWYRQTMMQGLELLAYFRNRAPLDDSGMPKDRFSAEMPDATLATLKIQPSEPRDSAVYFCASGFPDQETQYFGPGTRLLVL.

The V gene is TRBV27, the J gene TRBJ2-5, with no clear D. The CDR3 has 13 amino acids. The V and J ends lost 5 bases and 0 bases respectively, with 7 bases between them. CDR1 MNHEY and CDR2 SMNVEV come from the germline V gene (reference sequence). The CDR3 spells CASSQKYQETQYF. CDR3 DNA sequence: TGTGCCAGCAGTCAAAAGTACCAAGAGACCCAGTACTTC.

This clonotype was picked up many times. The V gene is TRBV5-1, the J gene TRBJ1-1; 8 nucleotides agree with TRBD1. Germline V CDR1 and CDR2: SGHRS, YFSETQ. The CDR3 length is 15 residues. The ends lost 1 base at V and 5 bases at J; junction bases unmatched: 7. The CDR3 loop reads CASSLSTGERTEAFF. Written as DNA, the CDR3 is TGCGCCAGCAGCTTGTCGACAGGGGAGAGGACTGAAGCTTTCTTT.

This clonotype showed up just a few times. V gene TRBV5-5 combines with J gene TRBJ2-7, with 7 bases matching TRBD2. With 4 bases clipped from V and 0 bases from J, the junction kept 7 bases outside the gene matches. The CDR3 has 15 amino acids. CDR1 and CDR2 (germline): SGHKS, YYEKEE (reference sequence). CDR3 loop: CASSPWASGSYEQYF. The CDR3 DNA reads TGTGCCAGCAGCCCATGGGCTAGCGGCTCCTACGAGCAGTACTTC.

The chain uses TRBV7-9 and TRBJ1-3; perhaps TRBD1 as D (5 bases). In germline, CDR1 is SEHNR, CDR2 FQNEAQ (reference sequence). The CDR3 runs to 13 residues. Trimming stripped 10 bases from V and 0 bases from J, with 10 bases between. In nucleotides, the CDR3 is TGTGCCACCACAGGCCCCTCTGGAAACACCATATATTTT. It specifies CATTGPSGNTIYF.

The chain has TRBV5-1 and TRBJ2-4, with TRBD1 matching 10 bases. The CDR3 consists of 17 residues. Germline V CDR1 and CDR2: SGHRS, YFSETQ. The ends lost 9 bases at V and 1 base at J; junction bases unmatched: 13. DNA of the CDR3: TGCGCCACACCGGGACAGGGGTTTTTCGTGGCCAAAAACATTCAGTACTTC. Translation: CATPGQGFFVAKNIQYF.

The chain joins TRBV7-3 to TRBJ2-3; TRBD2 might be the D (5 bases). CDR1 and CDR2 (germline): SGHTA, FQGTGA. The V end lost 3 bases, the J end lost 4 bases, and 11 bases lay between the germline ends. The CDR3 is made up of 14 amino acids. The CDR3 coding sequence is TGTGCCAGCAGCTTCGAGGGAGCTGCAGATACGCAGTATTTT. As protein: CASSFEGAADTQYF.

The chain has TRBV28 and TRBJ2-1; D unresolved. The CDR3 length is 13 residues. The ends were cut back, 2 bases at V and 3 bases at J, with 5 bases in the middle. Per germline, CDR1 MDHEN and CDR2 SYDVKM. CDR3 in amino acids: CASSLRNYNEQFF. Written as DNA, the CDR3 is TGTGCCAGCAGTTTACGGAACTACAATGAGCAGTTCTTC.

V and J are TRBV20-1 and TRBJ2-3, with TRBD2 matching over 16 bases. The CDR3 sequence is 19 residues long. J was trimmed by 4 bases and V by 7 bases; bases with no gene match: 17. From germline, CDR1 is DFQATT and CDR2 SNEGSKA (reference sequence). In DNA form, the CDR3 reads TGCAGTGGTCCGTATCCGGGACTAGCGGGAGGGCTCTACTCAGATACGCAGTATTTT. Protein product: CSGPYPGLAGGLYSDTQYF.

The rearrangement uses TRBV4-3 and TRBJ1-2; D may be TRBD1 (6 bases). Germline V CDR1 and CDR2: LGHNA, YSLEER. Trimming removed 1 base at V and 3 bases at J, with 12 bases between. This CDR3 comprises 15 residues. The CDR3 here is CASSQVEGGDYGYTF. The CDR3 bases are TGCGCCAGCAGCCAAGTCGAGGGGGGGGACTATGGCTACACCTTC.

This chain connects TRBV15 to TRBJ1-2; TRBD1 matches at 9 bases. The germline gives CDR1 LNHNV, CDR2 YYDKDF (reference sequence). The CDR3 is 15 residues long. V lost 3 bases, J lost 6 bases, and 8 bases stayed unmatched. The CDR3 coding sequence is TGTGCCACCAGCAGTCCGGGACAGGGTCGCCATGGCTACACCTTC. This translates into CATSSPGQGRHGYTF.

The chain joins TRBV5-5 to TRBJ2-3; weak D call: TRBD2 (6 bases). The CDR3 contains 14 residues. The ends were cut back, 3 bases at V and 2 bases at J, with 10 bases in the middle. CDR1 is SGHKS and CDR2 is YYEKEE in the germline V gene (reference sequence). CDR3 DNA: TGTGCCAGCAGCTACCAGCGGGCCACAGATACGCAGTATTTT. Amino acids: CASSYQRATDTQYF.

There are many counts of this clonotype. The chain couples TRBV12-3 or TRBV12-4 to TRBJ1-4; a weak D match, TRBD1 (6 bases). The CDR3 runs 13 residues. V gave up 8 bases and J gave up 8 bases, with 15 bases separating them. In DNA, the CDR3 is TGTGCCAGCCGGGGGGCCCCTGAGGAAAAACTGTTTTTT. As protein: CASRGAPEEKLFF.

This chain joins TRBV20-1 and TRBJ2-1; no firm D call. Trimming removed 0 bases from V and 4 bases from J, with 16 bases in between. Germline loops: CDR1 DFQATT, CDR2 SNEGSKA (reference sequence). The CDR3 spans 16 residues. The CDR3 spells CSAREYGSELYNEQFF. The CDR3 DNA reads TGCAGTGCTAGAGAATATGGTAGTGAACTATACAATGAGCAGTTCTTC.